This TCR beta chain appears in the sequencing data of a study of blood T cell repertoires in COVID-19. Participant ages covered roughly 18 to 90 years across about two dozen US areas. Participants had their cohort set by participant-reported clinical history. For recovered donors of Cohort 3, there were two negative PCRs, clearance, or symptom resolution. In the authors' methods: Using reference gene primer amplification, nucleated cell counts were estimated. This table comes from immunoSEQ multiplex PCR, and its TCRdb copy is limited to in-frame clones, with some not included. Clonal size and the V and J genes are those of that table, whereas D and trimming came from the DNA. The data show approximately 390,000 clones, about 86% seen once. Sequencing was performed on PBMCs or T cells enriched from blood (not recorded which). The source is a woman in her forties or fifties who had recovered from COVID-19.

CDR3 sequence (DNA): TGTGCCAGCAGTGAGGAAGTATTGCGGGGAACTAGCACAGATACGCAGTATTTT. As protein: CASSEEVLRGTSTDTQYF. The chain recombines TRBV6-1 with TRBJ2-3; D perhaps matches TRBD2 (6 bases). Per the germline V gene, CDR1 is MNHNS and CDR2 is SASEGT. CDR3 size: 18 residues. Trimming took off 3 bases at V and 0 bases at J, with 19 bases between the two ends.